This TCR beta chain was profiled in a study of radiotherapy plus CTLA-4 blockade in lung cancer. Study information: Objective responses were recorded in around a sixth of patients, with disease control recorded in 25% to 35%. Study findings and constraints: The best prediction of response reportedly came from early blood T cell clone dynamics, with interferon-beta. TCR clones of tumor origin grew in blood after radiotherapy plus ipilimumab.

For this clone: What it binds is not known.

Repertoires were generated with immunoSEQ multiplex PCR, while TCRdb's copy carries only in-frame clones and drops some. The table records roughly 50,000 clones, approximately 85% of them present only once. With 7 bases clipped from V and 2 bases from J, the junction kept 4 bases outside the gene matches. Germline lookup yields CDR1 MGHDK and CDR2 SYGVNS. The CDR3 is 13 residues long. Chemo-refractory metastatic non-small-cell lung cancer patients received focal radiation with ipilimumab CTLA-4 blockade. The input for sequencing was peripheral blood, taken from a patient treated with radiotherapy plus ipilimumab. This chain uses TRBV25-1 with TRBJ2-5, with 7 bases lining up with TRBD2. The source is a human donor with non-small cell lung cancer who had stable disease on radiotherapy plus ipilimumab. The CDR3 is CASISAGQETQYF. CDR3 DNA sequence: TGTGCCAGCATATCAGCGGGACAAGAGACCCAGTACTTC. Supplemented by reference TRBV25-1 and TRBJ2-5, the full variable domain reads EADIYQTPRYLVIGTGKKITLECSQTMGHDKMYWYQQDPGMELHLIHYSYGVNSTEKGDLSSESTVSRIRTEHFPLTLESARPSHTSQYLCASISAGQETQYFGPGTRLLVL.